This T cell receptor (beta chain) was retrieved from a study of Graves' ophthalmopathy and Graves' hyperthyroidism. To note about this clonotype: Its specificity is unknown.

Study-wide results and caveats: Blood shared most expanded thyroid clonotypes above 0.001 frequency.

The study amplified TCR beta CDR3 regions using RNA transcripts. In the first round, RT-PCR was carried out with HTBI primers, and a multiplex PCR formed the second round. Each CDR3 protein gets one entry after TCRdb re-called the multiplex PCR reads with MiXCR. The sample holds 200,000 to 250,000 distinct CDR3 sequences, 20% to 25% seen once. The authors isolated PBMCs from more than 9 ml of fresh peripheral blood. CDR3 length: 15 residues. CDR1 and CDR2 (germline): MNHEY, SVGAGI. V lost 0 bases to trimming and J lost 6 bases, with 15 bases between them. Sequencing input: peripheral blood. The sequence came from a woman between 45 and 65 years old with Graves' ophthalmopathy. The V call is TRBV6-5, the J call TRBJ2-7; TRBD1 might be the D (5 bases). In DNA, the CDR3 is TGTGCCAGCAGTTACTCCAGCCAGGGCGGCGCCGAGCAGTACTTC. This sequence encodes CASSYSSQGGAEQYF.